This TCR beta chain was identified in a study of Ad26.COV2.S vaccination and SARS-CoV-2 variants. As for the study in general: In the study, Ad26.COV2.S was injected intramuscularly once, or twice 56 days apart. Study-level points and caveats: Marked by substantial breadth, spike-specific CD8+ and CD4+ T cell responses were reportedly seen after vaccination.

With respect to this clone: Its antigen is currently unknown.

The V gene lost 8 bases and the J gene lost 10 bases, with 14 bases spanning the gap. CDR3 size: 11 residues. Germline CDR1 and CDR2: MDHEN and SYDVKM. Sequencing used immunoSEQ multiplex PCR; TCRdb keeps in-frame clones, though not all of them. Here the sample spans around 300,000 clones, 65% to 90% being singletons. This sample's treatment: some 20 received Ad26.COV2.S at low or high dose, single or two shots; five or six received placebo; per-sample allocation not given. The samples were gathered on day 63 after the first injection of vaccine or placebo. This specimen consisted of peripheral blood, obtained in a trial of Ad26.COV2.S vaccine versus placebo. This chain links TRBV28 with TRBJ1-1; D gene ambiguous. The origin of this receptor is a person aged 18-65 years who received the Ad26.COV2.S COVID-19 vaccine or a placebo. The CDR3 protein is CASGPFTSAFF. The DNA of the CDR3 is TGTGCCAGCGGTCCATTTACTTCAGCTTTCTTT.